Detailed here is one T cell receptor (beta chain). Its antigen remains unknown. Sequenced by immunoSEQ multiplex PCR; TCRdb stores in-frame clones only, minus some. Here the sample spans some 140,000 clones, 75% to 90% being singletons. This sample is part of a study of cytomegalovirus exposure and HLA in healthy donors. Study-level information: A subsequent analysis stated that the roughly 120 validation repertoires were run on the same platform as the approximately 610 first-cohort repertoires. Study-wide results and caveats: Listed as cytomegalovirus-associated were 150 to 200 TCR beta chains. Confirmation in vitro established that three CMV-associated chains were specific for CMV antigens. Despite most TCR sequences being rare, some public TCRs occurred in many donors.

The CDR3 sequence is 16 residues long. The V and J ends lost 7 bases and 0 bases, in that order; junction bases with no gene match: 8. Germline V gene lookup returns CDR1 MNHEY and CDR2 SMNVEV (reference sequence). This receptor was obtained from a man younger than 30 in good health and CMV-seropositive. Sample: PBMCs. The chain combines TRBV27 with TRBJ1-1, with 10 bases aligning to TRBD1. The CDR3 DNA reads as TGTGCCAGCACCCCTGGGGACAGGGGTGTGAACACTGAAGCTTTCTTT. It is translated as CASTPGDRGVNTEAFF.